The T cell receptor (beta chain) described here comes from a study of control samples from healthy donors and cancer patients. V gave up 3 bases and J gave up 7 bases; unmatched junction bases: 2. This CDR3 has 13 residues. Germline CDR1 reads SGHVS; CDR2 reads FNYEAQ. Clones were sequenced by immunoSEQ multiplex PCR, and TCRdb holds only the in-frame ones, with some missing. The sample shows about 410,000 clones, 90% of them seen only once. The sequencing sample was made of PBMCs. The chain couples TRBV7-6 to TRBJ1-5; 8 nucleotides align to TRBD1. The sequence was obtained from a man aged 40-49 years with head and neck cancer. CDR3 bases: TGTGCCAGCAGCTTGACAGGGGACCAGCCCCAGCATTTT. It translates to CASSLTGDQPQHF.